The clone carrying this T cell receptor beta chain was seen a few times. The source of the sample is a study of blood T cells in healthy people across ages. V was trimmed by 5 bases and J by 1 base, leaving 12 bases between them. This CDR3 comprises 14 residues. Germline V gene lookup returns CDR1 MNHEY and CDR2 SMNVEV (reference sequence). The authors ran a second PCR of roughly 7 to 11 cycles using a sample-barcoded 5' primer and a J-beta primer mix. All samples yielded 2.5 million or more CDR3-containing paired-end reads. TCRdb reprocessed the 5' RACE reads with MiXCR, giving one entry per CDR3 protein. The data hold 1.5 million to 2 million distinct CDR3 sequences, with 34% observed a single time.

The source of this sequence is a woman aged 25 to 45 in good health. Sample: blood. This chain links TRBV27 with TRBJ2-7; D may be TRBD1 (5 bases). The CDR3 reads CASSPAQGSYEQYF. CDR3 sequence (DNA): TGTGCCAGCAGTCCGGCTCAGGGTTCCTACGAGCAGTACTTC.